This T cell receptor beta chain was observed in a study of cytomegalovirus exposure and HLA in healthy donors. In the case of this clone: Its antigen is currently unknown.

General observations from the study: In a later analysis, at a false discovery rate of 0.05, fewer than 20,000 TCR beta sequences were associated with HLA alleles. A later analysis showed that HLA-associated TCR beta chains had undergone more clonal expansion than equally common others.

Use of 60 Vbeta and 13 Jbeta primers characterized the PCR. Using immunoSEQ multiplex PCR, the repertoire was profiled, and TCRdb retains in-frame clones only, with some absent. The sample shows 150,000 to 200,000 clones, 70% to 90% of them seen only once. Germline lookup yields CDR1 GTSNPN and CDR2 SVGIG (reference sequence). The CDR3 has 14 residues. Trimming took off 0 bases at V and 0 bases at J, with 9 bases between the two ends. The sample comprised PBMCs. V gene TRBV30 combines with J gene TRBJ2-7, with D unresolved. The origin of this receptor is a woman aged 25 to 39 in good health and CMV-seropositive. CDR3 in DNA: TGTGCCTGGAGTGTTACCCCGAGCTCCTACGAGCAGTACTTC. Encoded protein: CAWSVTPSSYEQYF.